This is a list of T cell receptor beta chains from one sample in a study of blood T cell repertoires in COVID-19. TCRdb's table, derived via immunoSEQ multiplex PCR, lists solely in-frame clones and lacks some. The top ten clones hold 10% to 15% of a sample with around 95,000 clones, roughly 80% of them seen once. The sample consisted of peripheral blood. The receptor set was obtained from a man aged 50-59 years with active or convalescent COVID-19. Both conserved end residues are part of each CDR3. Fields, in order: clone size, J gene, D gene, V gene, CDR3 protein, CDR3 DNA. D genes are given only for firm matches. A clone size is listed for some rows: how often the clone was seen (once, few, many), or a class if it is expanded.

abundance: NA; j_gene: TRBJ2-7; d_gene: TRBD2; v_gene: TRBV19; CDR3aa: CASSSRTSGRNEQYF; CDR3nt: TGTGCCAGTAGTTCCCGGACTAGCGGGAGGAACGAGCAGTACTTC
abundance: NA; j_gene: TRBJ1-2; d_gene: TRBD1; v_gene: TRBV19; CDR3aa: CASSTPRTGRSYGYTF; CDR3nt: TGTGCCAGTAGTACCCCTCGGACAGGGAGGAGTTATGGCTACACCTTC
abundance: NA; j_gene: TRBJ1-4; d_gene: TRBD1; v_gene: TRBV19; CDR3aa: CASSIDGQATNEKLFF; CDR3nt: TGTGCCAGTAGTATAGACGGACAGGCAACTAATGAAAAACTGTTTTTT
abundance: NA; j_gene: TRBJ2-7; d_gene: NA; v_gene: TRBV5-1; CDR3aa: CASSLQRAYEQYF; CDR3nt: TGCGCCAGCAGCCTCCAGCGGGCCTACGAGCAGTACTTC
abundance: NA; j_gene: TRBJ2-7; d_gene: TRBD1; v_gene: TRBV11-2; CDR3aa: CASSLETGGIYEQYF; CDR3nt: TGTGCCAGCAGCTTGGAGACAGGGGGCATCTACGAGCAGTACTTC
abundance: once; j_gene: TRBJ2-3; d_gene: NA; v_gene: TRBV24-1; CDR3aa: CATSDAGRTDTQYF; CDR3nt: TGTGCCACCAGTGACGCGGGGCGCACAGATACGCAGTATTTT
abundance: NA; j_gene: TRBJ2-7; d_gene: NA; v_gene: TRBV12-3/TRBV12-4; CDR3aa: CASSLVSDEQYF; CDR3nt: TGTGCCAGCAGTTTGGTAAGCGACGAGCAGTACTTC
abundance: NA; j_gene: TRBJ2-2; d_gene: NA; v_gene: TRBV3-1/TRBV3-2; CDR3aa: CASSHRGSGELFF; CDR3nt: TGTGCCAGCAGCCATCGGGGATCCGGGGAGCTGTTTTTT
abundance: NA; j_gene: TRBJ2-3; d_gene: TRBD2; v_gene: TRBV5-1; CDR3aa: CASSTGTSGGTDTQYF; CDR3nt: TGCGCCAGCAGCACCGGGACTAGCGGGGGCACAGATACGCAGTATTTT
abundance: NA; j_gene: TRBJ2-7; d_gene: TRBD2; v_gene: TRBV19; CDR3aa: CASSIAGGSSYEQYF; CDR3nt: TGTGCCAGTAGTATAGCCGGCGGGAGTTCCTACGAGCAGTACTTC
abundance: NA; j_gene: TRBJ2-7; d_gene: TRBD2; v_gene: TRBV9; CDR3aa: CASSVEAGDGEQYF; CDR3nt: TGTGCCAGCAGCGTAGAGGCGGGGGATGGAGAGCAGTACTTC
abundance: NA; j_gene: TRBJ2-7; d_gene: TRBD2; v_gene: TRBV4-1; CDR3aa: CASSQVGAGGPFEQYF; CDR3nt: TGCGCCAGCAGCCAAGTAGGGGCGGGAGGGCCTTTCGAGCAGTACTTC
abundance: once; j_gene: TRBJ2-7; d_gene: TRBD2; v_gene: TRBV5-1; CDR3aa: CASSPWGGDSYEQYF; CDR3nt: TGCGCCAGCAGCCCCTGGGGAGGGGACTCCTACGAGCAGTACTTC
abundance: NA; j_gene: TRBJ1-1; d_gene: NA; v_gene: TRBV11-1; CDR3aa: CASSLMAVTEAFF; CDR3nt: TGTGCCAGCAGCTTAATGGCCGTCACTGAAGCTTTCTTT
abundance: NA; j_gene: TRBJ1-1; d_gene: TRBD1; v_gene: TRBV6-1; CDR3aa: CASTGTGGPEAFF; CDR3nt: TGTGCCAGTACCGGGACAGGGGGTCCTGAAGCTTTCTTT
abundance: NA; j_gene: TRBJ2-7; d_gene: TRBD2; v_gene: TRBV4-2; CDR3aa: CASSPGTRLAGGTYEQYF; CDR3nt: TGTGCCAGCAGCCCGGGGACAAGACTAGCGGGAGGGACCTACGAGCAGTACTTC
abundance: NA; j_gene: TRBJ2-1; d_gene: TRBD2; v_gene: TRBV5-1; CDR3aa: CASSSSPSGIENEQFF; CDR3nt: TGCGCCAGCAGCTCCTCCCCTAGCGGGATTGAGAATGAGCAGTTCTTC
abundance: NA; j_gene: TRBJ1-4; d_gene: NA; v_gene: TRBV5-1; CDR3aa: CASSLAAGSVGEKLFF; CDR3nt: TGCGCCAGCAGCTTGGCCGCGGGTTCTGTAGGGGAAAAACTGTTTTTT